The 29 T cell receptor beta chains below were found in one sample sequenced in a study of breast tumors, draining lymph nodes, adjacent tissues. Samples came from axillary lymph nodes draining the breast cancer. TCRdb independently ran MiXCR on the multiplex PCR reads; one entry per CDR3 protein. The sample yields some 130,000 distinct CDR3 sequences, 15% to 20% seen once. Source material: axillary lymph node tissue. Every receptor here comes from a female donor with breast cancer. Some clones in this sample may be carry-over from other donors' samples.

This clonotype has more than one count but fewer than ten. The chain combines TRBV5-5 with TRBJ2-2, with 10 nucleotides matching TRBD2. The V segment lost 5 bases and the J segment 6 bases; nucleotides outside the gene matches: 10. CDR3 length: 16 amino acids. Looked up from germline, CDR1 is SGHKS and CDR2 is YYEKEE (reference sequence). Here the CDR3 reads CASRWGLAGESGELFF. DNA of the CDR3: TGTGCCAGCAGATGGGGGCTAGCGGGAGAATCCGGGGAGCTGTTTTTT.

Ten or more counts support this clonotype. V usage is TRBV28 and J usage is TRBJ1-2, with a possible D match to TRBD1 (5 bases). Per germline, CDR1 MDHEN and CDR2 SYDVKM. The CDR3 has 13 amino acids. The V and J ends lost 3 bases and 5 bases respectively, with 10 bases between them. CDR3 coding DNA: TGTGCCAGCAGTTTCTCAGGGAATTATGGCTACACCTTC. It is translated as CASSFSGNYGYTF.

This clonotype was counted at least ten times. The chain joins TRBV29-1 to TRBJ2-3, with TRBD2 matching over 12 bases. J gave up 0 bases and V 6 bases, and 4 bases lay outside the gene matches. CDR3 length equals 15 residues. From germline, CDR1 is SQVTM and CDR2 ANQGSEA. DNA of the CDR3: TGCAGCGTGCGTACTAGCGGGAGGAGCACAGATACGCAGTATTTT. It encodes CSVRTSGRSTDTQYF.

This clonotype was found a few times. V gene TRBV5-1 combines with J gene TRBJ2-5, with TRBD2 matching over 13 bases. The CDR3 length is 15 residues. J lost 4 bases, V lost 4 bases, and 4 bases had no gene match. In germline, CDR1 is SGHRS, CDR2 YFSETQ. CDR3 region: CASSDTSGGAETQYF. For the CDR3, the DNA is TGCGCCAGCAGCGATACTAGCGGGGGGGCAGAGACCCAGTACTTC.

This clonotype was recorded at least ten times. This chain connects TRBV6-2 or TRBV6-3 to TRBJ2-7; D not resolved. There are 10 residues in the CDR3. The V gene lost 7 bases and the J gene lost 7 bases, with 8 bases spanning the gap. Looked up from germline, CDR1 is MNHEY and CDR2 is SVGEGT. CDR3 bases: TGTGCCAGCACCTCCCGGGAGCAGTACTTC. Translation gives CASTSREQYF.

This clonotype was seen repeatedly, ten times or more. The chain joins TRBV6-2 or TRBV6-3 to TRBJ1-4; no reliable D call. The CDR3 is 14 amino acids. Germline CDR1 is MNHEY and CDR2 is SVGEGT. V dropped 1 base and J dropped 7 bases, with 10 bases sitting between them. CDR3 loop: CASSYYPTGEKLFF. CDR3 coding DNA: TGTGCCAGCAGTTACTACCCGACGGGTGAAAAACTGTTTTTT.

This clonotype showed up many times. The V gene is TRBV6-1, the J gene TRBJ2-7; TRBD1 matches at 9 bases. The junction had 4 bases not matched to a gene; V was cut back by 4 bases and J by 0 bases. This CDR3 is 15 amino acids long. CDR1 MNHNS and CDR2 SASEGT come from the germline V gene. CDR3 residues: CASSVEGQGSYEQYF. The CDR3 bases are TGTGCCAGCAGTGTTGAGGGACAGGGCTCCTACGAGCAGTACTTC.

The rearrangement uses TRBV30 and TRBJ2-1; 7 positions match TRBD2. Looked up from germline, CDR1 is GTSNPN and CDR2 is SVGIG (reference sequence). The CDR3 totals 16 residues. V lost 2 bases to trimming and J lost 5 bases; unmatched junction nucleotides: 12. Here the CDR3 DNA reads TGTGCCTGGAGTCCCCGGGGCGGGAGAAGGCACAATGAGCAGTTCTTC. It translates to CAWSPRGGRRHNEQFF. The full variable domain, completed using reference TRBV30 and TRBJ2-1, is SQTIHQWPATLVQPVGSPLSLECTVEGTSNPNLYWYRQAAGRGLQLLFYSVGIGQISSEVPQNLSASRPQDRQFILSSKKLLLSDSGFYLCAWSPRGGRRHNEQFFGPGTRLTVL.

This clonotype was detected ten times or more. This chain links TRBV29-1 with TRBJ1-2; TRBD1 might be the D (5 bases). V was shortened by 6 bases and J by 7 bases, with 15 bases between the two germline ends. Germline V CDR1 and CDR2: SQVTM, ANQGSEA. The CDR3 spans 12 residues. Here the CDR3 DNA reads TGCAGCGTCCAGCAGGGTCCGCTTGGCTACACCTTC. It specifies CSVQQGPLGYTF.

Ten or more counts support this clonotype. The chain is built from TRBV10-3 and TRBJ2-3, with D perhaps given as TRBD1 or TRBD2 (6 bases each). With 5 bases removed from V and 1 base from J, the gap between germline ends came to 10 bases. CDR3 length: 14 residues. Germline values: CDR1 ENHRY, CDR2 SYGVKD. CDR3 residues: CAISRGAGTDTQYF. CDR3 coding DNA: TGTGCCATCAGTAGGGGGGCAGGCACAGATACGCAGTATTTT.

This clonotype was counted a few times. Written as DNA, the CDR3 is TGCGCCAGCAGCTTGTTTGGGAGGGGTCACTCTGGGGCCAACGTCCTGACTTTC. Encoded protein: CASSLFGRGHSGANVLTF. The rearrangement links TRBV5-1 to TRBJ2-6; TRBD2 agrees at 7 bases. Germline V gives CDR1 SGHRS, CDR2 YFSETQ. The CDR3 is 18 amino acids. Trimming took 1 base from V and 0 from J; bases not matched to a gene: 7.

This clonotype was counted at least ten times. The chain joins TRBV12-5 to TRBJ2-5; D may match TRBD1 or TRBD2 (5 bases each). This CDR3 is built from 13 residues. Germline lookup yields CDR1 LGHNT and CDR2 FRNRAP. V lost 6 bases and J lost 2, with 10 bases in between. The CDR3 nucleotides are TGTGCTAGTGGCCGGGACGATCAAGAGACCCAGTACTTC. This codes for CASGRDDQETQYF.

Many counts were recorded for this clonotype. This chain uses TRBV19 with TRBJ2-1; possibly TRBD1 or TRBD2 for D (5 bases each). The CDR3 consists of 20 residues. Trimming removed 1 base at V and 4 bases at J, with 26 bases between. Germline CDR1 is LNHDA and CDR2 is SQIVND (reference sequence). In nucleotides, the CDR3 is TGTGCCAGTAGTATAGCCAAACCCCCCCGACAGAGACGGGGTTACAATGAGCAGTTCTTC. This sequence encodes CASSIAKPPRQRRGYNEQFF.

This clonotype was seen ten or more times. The V gene is TRBV15, the J gene TRBJ2-1; TRBD2 matches at 9 bases. The CDR3 loop spans 18 amino acids. J was trimmed by 8 bases and V by 0 bases; bases with no gene match: 14. Germline V gene lookup returns CDR1 LNHNV and CDR2 YYDKDF (reference sequence). The CDR3 protein is CATSRDGGLREGLDEQFF. In DNA, the CDR3 is TGTGCCACCAGCAGAGATGGCGGTTTGCGGGAGGGCCTGGATGAGCAGTTCTTC.

The chain carries TRBV18 and TRBJ2-7, with 9 bases fitting TRBD2. This CDR3 region has 17 residues. Germline assignment: CDR1 KGHSH and CDR2 LQKENI. After removal of 0 bases from V and 3 bases from J, the junction contained 9 bases not matched to a gene. The CDR3 here is CASSPPGGLAAFYEQYF. CDR3 bases: TGTGCCAGCTCACCACCCGGGGGACTAGCAGCGTTCTACGAGCAGTACTTC.

This clonotype was detected many times. The chain joins TRBV11-2 to TRBJ1-4; 7 bases are shared with TRBD1. Germline V lookup: CDR1 SGHAT, CDR2 FQNNGV. The length of the CDR3 is 15 residues. V was clipped by 1 base and J by 6 bases; unmatched bases: 5. This CDR3 is CASSLVRGRDEKLFF. The CDR3 coding sequence is TGTGCCAGCAGCTTAGTCAGGGGGAGGGATGAAAAACTGTTTTTT.

This clonotype was counted only a few times. A clone one base away is much larger, so this may be a read error. The V call is TRBV15, the J call TRBJ2-7; D gene uncertain. V was clipped by 8 bases and J by 0 bases, with 17 bases between them. Germline V lookup: CDR1 LNHNV, CDR2 YYDKDF (reference sequence). This CDR3 comprises 15 residues. The CDR3 sequence: CATGARLASSYEQYF. The CDR3 DNA reads as TGTGCCACCGGCGCCCGTTTGGCAAGCTCCTACGAGCAGTACTTC.

This clonotype appeared many times. The V gene is TRBV29-1, the J gene TRBJ1-5, with 7 bases matching TRBD1. The CDR3 length is 13 residues. CDR1 SQVTM and CDR2 ANQGSEA come from the germline V gene. Losses at the gene ends were 4 bases for V and 6 bases for J; bases not matched to a gene: 6. CDR3 nucleotides: TGCAGCGTTGGGGGTCAGGGGGGTCAGCCCCAGCATTTT. This sequence encodes CSVGGQGGQPQHF.

This clonotype was recorded at least ten times. The chain employs TRBV27 and TRBJ2-7, with TRBD2 matching 11 bases. This CDR3 is built from 19 residues. V dropped 6 bases and J dropped 8; count of bases not matched to a gene: 24. From germline, CDR1 is MNHEY and CDR2 SMNVEV (reference sequence). CDR3 protein: CASSVAGGRLAGTSGKQYF. The CDR3 region has the DNA TGTGCCAGCAGCGTCGCAGGGGGAAGACTAGCGGGGACCTCCGGCAAGCAGTACTTC.

This clonotype was observed a few times. V gene TRBV6-2 or TRBV6-3 combines with J gene TRBJ2-3; TRBD2 matches 14 bases. The CDR3 extends over 16 amino acids. Germline lookup yields CDR1 MNHEY and CDR2 SVGEGT. V shed 0 bases and J 8 bases; nucleotides not matched to a gene: 4. The CDR3 DNA reads as TGTGCCAGCAGTTACTCGACTAGCGGGGGGGCACGTACGCAGTATTTT. Encoded protein: CASSYSTSGGARTQYF.

There are many counts of this clonotype. The J gene is TRBJ2-2, the V gene TRBV9; D not resolved. CDR1 SGDLS and CDR2 YYNGEE come from the germline V gene. The CDR3 is 14 residues long. V gave up 0 bases and J gave up 1 base, with 4 bases separating them. The CDR3 DNA is TGTGCCAGCAGCGTAGTTGGGAACACCGGGGAGCTGTTTTTT. Residues: CASSVVGNTGELFF.

This clonotype was recorded at least ten times. The J gene is TRBJ2-5, the V gene TRBV6-1; 7 nucleotides match TRBD2. The germline CDR1 and CDR2 sequences are MNHNS and SASEGT. The CDR3 has 15 amino acids. V lost 5 bases, J lost 2 bases, and 8 bases stayed unmatched. Here the CDR3 reads CASSLLGGLQETQYF. The CDR3 DNA reads TGTGCCAGCAGTTTACTGGGAGGGTTACAAGAGACCCAGTACTTC.

At least ten counts were recorded for this clonotype. Germline is not matched at one junction end, which may reflect a read error. This chain connects TRBV12-3 or TRBV12-4 to TRBJ2-1; 9 nucleotides match TRBD2. The CDR3 has 14 amino acids. The CDR3 DNA reads as TGTGCCAGCAGCTTAGCGGGAGATCGGAATGAGCAGTTCTTC. Its translation: CASSLAGDRNEQFF.

Ten or more counts support this clonotype. The CDR3 DNA reads as TGTGCCAGCGGGGCACAGGCGGATTCACCCCTCCACTTT. It is translated as CASGAQADSPLHF. The V call is TRBV7-3, the J call TRBJ1-6, with D maybe TRBD1 (5 bases). The CDR3 covers 13 residues. CDR1 and CDR2 from the germline V gene are SGHTA and FQGTGA. Trimming cost V 8 bases and J 8 bases, with 13 bases left between them.

This clonotype was recorded at least ten times. V usage is TRBV3-1 and J usage is TRBJ2-5, with 15 nucleotides matching TRBD2. Germline assignment: CDR1 LGHDT and CDR2 YNNKEL (reference sequence). There are 16 residues in the CDR3. With V trimmed by 5 bases and J by 4 bases, 5 bases remained unmatched. DNA for the CDR3: TGTGCCAGCAGCTGGACTAGCGGGGGGGCCACAGAGACCCAGTACTTC. As protein: CASSWTSGGATETQYF.

For this clonotype: This sequence may be a read error, since a much larger clone differs from it by one base. Written as DNA, the CDR3 is TGTGCCAGCAATTCCGGGACAGGGGTCACAGGTACGCAGTATTTT. Translated, it gives CASNSGTGVTGTQYF. This chain joins TRBV2 and TRBJ2-3; 10 nucleotides match TRBD1. The V gene's germline CDR1 is SNHLY and CDR2 FYNNEI. This CDR3 comprises 15 residues.

This clonotype was counted at least ten times. J is TRBJ2-3 and V is TRBV4-1, with 8 bases aligning to TRBD2. This CDR3 is built from 16 residues. Unmatched junction bases numbered 5, after V lost 0 bases and J lost 3 bases. Germline V lookup: CDR1 MGHRA, CDR2 YSYEKL. The CDR3 nucleotides are TGCGCCAGCAGCCAAGATGGGAGCGGGAGTACAGATACGCAGTATTTT. This sequence encodes CASSQDGSGSTDTQYF.

This clonotype was observed many times. The rearrangement joins TRBV2 to TRBJ2-1; the D is unclear. The V end lost 3 bases, the J end lost 3 bases, and 6 bases lay between the germline ends. This CDR3 contains 13 residues. Germline V gene data show CDR1 as SNHLY and CDR2 as FYNNEI. In DNA, the CDR3 is TGTGCCAGCAGTGAGGTCGTCTACAATGAGCAGTTCTTC. Translation gives CASSEVVYNEQFF.

The genes are TRBV7-8 and TRBJ1-4; D possibly corresponds to TRBD1 (5 bases). Germline V gene data show CDR1 as SGHVS and CDR2 as FQNEAQ. V dropped 5 bases and J dropped 0 bases, with 16 bases sitting between them. CDR3 size: 17 residues. The CDR3, as DNA: TGTGCCAGCAGCCAACGGGGGGGGAGGGCAACTAATGAAAAACTGTTTTTT. It translates to CASSQRGGRATNEKLFF.